Listed below are T cell receptor beta chains from one sample, sequenced in a study of OX40 agonist ivuxolimab in advanced cancers. Only in-frame clones appear in the TCRdb table, and some are missing; sequencing was by immunoSEQ multiplex PCR. Counted here are under 85,000 clones, roughly 84% occurring once; the ten biggest clones make up approximately 0.68%. The source was CD4+ or CD8+ T cells sorted from blood, collected in a trial of the OX40 agonist ivuxolimab. The receptors stem from an adult with an advanced solid tumor such as melanoma, head and neck, liver or kidney cancer. Both conserved end residues are part of each CDR3. Part of the rows lack a size; the others show once, few, many or a class for expanded clones.

clone_size | j_call | v_call | cdr3_aa
NA | TRBJ2-3 | TRBV19 | CASSIGASTDTQYF
NA | TRBJ2-3 | TRBV25-1 | CASSGSGRYYTDTQYF
NA | TRBJ1-1 | TRBV4-1 | CASSLRPRQGARDTEAFF
NA | TRBJ2-1 | TRBV7-2 | CASSPGLASNEQFF
NA | TRBJ1-5 | TRBV15 | CATSSVVITQPQHF
NA | TRBJ2-3 | TRBV10-3 | CATWGDTQYF
NA | TRBJ1-3 | TRBV18 | CASSPNRGPSSGNTIYF
few | TRBJ2-2 | TRBV5-1 | CASSLGHRGTGELFF
NA | TRBJ1-2 | TRBV7-2 | CASSLHRGLYGYTF
NA | TRBJ2-5 | TRBV10-3 | CATRPPDRKETQYF
NA | TRBJ1-5 | TRBV6-1 | CASRATGNQPQHF
few | TRBJ2-1 | TRBV14 | CASSQAGTTYNEQFF
NA | TRBJ1-3 | TRBV9 | CASSVSGAGNTIYF
NA | TRBJ2-7 | TRBV6-6 | CASSRQVAYEQYF
once | TRBJ1-2 | TRBV19 | CASNRAQNTDYGYTF
NA | TRBJ1-3 | TRBV7-2 | CASSTFPGQSGNTIYF
once | TRBJ1-6 | TRBV5-1 | CASSSRTGGEVNNSPLHF
NA | TRBJ2-5 | TRBV7-2 | CASSLAHRGGETQYF
few | TRBJ2-2 | TRBV6-1 | CASSENGKPELFF
NA | TRBJ2-1 | TRBV6-5 | CASSPGTGLHEQFF
NA | TRBJ2-2 | TRBV7-2 | CASSLRVQNTGELFF
NA | TRBJ1-2 | TRBV2 | CASSEGTDGYTF
NA | TRBJ1-1 | TRBV5-6 | CASSLEWRNTEAFF
NA | TRBJ2-7 | TRBV6-5 | CASGTGPYEQYF
few | TRBJ1-1 | TRBV5-1 | CASSTGTVGAFF
NA | TRBJ1-2 | TRBV7-9 | CASSTPPTGNYGYTF
few | TRBJ2-5 | TRBV2 | CASISTSGGVQYF
NA | TRBJ2-1 | TRBV6-1 | CATHSGTGDNEQFF
NA | TRBJ2-7 | TRBV5-8 | CASSPGGAAVNYEQYF
NA | TRBJ2-3 | TRBV7-2 | CASSFTDTQYF
NA | TRBJ1-4 | TRBV6-6 | CASSPQGGRNEKLFF
NA | TRBJ1-3 | TRBV9 | CASAEGVGNTIYF
NA | TRBJ2-2 | TRBV7-9 | CASSLAGRGAAGELFF
once | TRBJ2-7 | TRBV6-5 | CASSYQAGTAVGEQYF
NA | TRBJ2-1 | TRBV13 | CASSLEGIGYNEQFF
NA | TRBJ1-6 | TRBV6-5 | CASSPDPNSPLHF
NA | TRBJ1-5 | TRBV27 | CASQEGRGNQPQHF
NA | TRBJ1-1 | TRBV2 | CASTPGLGMNTEAFF
NA | TRBJ2-5 | TRBV4-2 | CASSQVGQGEETQYF
NA | TRBJ2-3 | TRBV6-1 | CASSEARIRTDTQYF
NA | TRBJ2-5 | TRBV2 | CASSVGPNQETQYF
NA | TRBJ1-5 | TRBV6-1 | CASRGANNQPQHF
few | TRBJ2-1 | TRBV9 | CASSVVGGSNEQFF
NA | TRBJ1-2 | TRBV10-2 | CTSSPGTGANYGYTF
NA | TRBJ2-7 | TRBV6-5 | CASEGQGYEQYF
NA | TRBJ1-5 | TRBV5-5 | CASSVTGGNQPQHF
NA | TRBJ2-7 | TRBV2 | CASKGTGRQQYF
few | TRBJ2-7 | TRBV11-3 | CASSLERGFYEQYF
few | TRBJ1-2 | TRBV5-4 | CASSGVGTNYGYTF
NA | TRBJ1-1 | TRBV6-1 | CASSEIPNTEAFF
few | TRBJ2-1 | TRBV18 | CASSQGTGGYNEQFF
once | TRBJ2-1 | TRBV29-1 | CSVEVAGFNEQFF